This T cell receptor (beta chain) came from a study of blood T cells in healthy people across ages. A second PCR, run for roughly 7 to 11 cycles, used a sample-barcoded 5' primer plus a J-beta primer mix. TCRdb used MiXCR to reprocess the 5' RACE reads, holding one entry per CDR3 protein. The table has about 1.6 million distinct CDR3 sequences, roughly 30% seen once. Study-wide findings and caveats: Per million T cells, TCR beta diversity dropped roughly linearly as age increased. Strong correlation was found linking TCR beta diversity to naive T cell percentage.

As for this clonotype: As yet, its antigen is unknown.

V lost 2 bases and J lost 8; bases outside the gene matches: 4. This CDR3 has 14 residues. The germline V gene encodes CDR1 SGHRS and CDR2 YFSETQ. Sequencing input: blood. The receptor was isolated from a woman in her 30s in good health. The chain couples TRBV5-1 to TRBJ1-4; TRBD1 aligns across 9 bases. This CDR3 is CASSFRDREEKLFF. The CDR3 DNA sequence: TGCGCCAGCAGCTTCCGGGACAGGGAGGAAAAACTGTTTTTT.